This TCR beta chain was sequenced in a study of T-cell memory formation after mild COVID-19. Study-level findings and limits: The appearance of some responding clones in pre-infection memory suggested that cross-reactive memory joined.

Concerning this clonotype: Its antigen is not known.

TCRdb reprocessed the 5' RACE reads with MiXCR, giving one entry per CDR3 protein. Of roughly 550,000 distinct CDR3 sequences listed, about 20% are singletons. This CDR3 has 14 amino acids. J was trimmed by 10 bases and V by 4 bases; bases with no gene match: 13. Per germline, CDR1 MNHEY and CDR2 SMNVEV (reference sequence). Sequenced material: PBMCs or a T cell subset sorted from them (not recorded which). The clonotype was recovered from an adult woman who had mild COVID-19 (a few samples of this study predate the infection). Cell type and time point are not known. V and J are TRBV27 and TRBJ2-7; 7 nucleotides match TRBD2. CDR3 sequence reads: CASSSTLGGILQYF. The CDR3 nucleotides are TGTGCCAGCAGTTCAACCCTCGGGGGGATTCTCCAGTACTTC.